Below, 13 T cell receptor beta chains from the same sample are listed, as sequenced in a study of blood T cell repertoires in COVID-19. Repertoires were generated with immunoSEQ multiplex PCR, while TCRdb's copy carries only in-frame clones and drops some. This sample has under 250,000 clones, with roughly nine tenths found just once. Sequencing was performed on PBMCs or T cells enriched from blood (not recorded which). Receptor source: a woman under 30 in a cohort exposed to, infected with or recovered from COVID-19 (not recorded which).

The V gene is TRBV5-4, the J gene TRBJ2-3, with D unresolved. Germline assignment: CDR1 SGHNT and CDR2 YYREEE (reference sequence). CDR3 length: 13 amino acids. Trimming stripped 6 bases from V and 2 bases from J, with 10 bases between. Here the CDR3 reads CASKDADTDTQYF. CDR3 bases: TGTGCCAGCAAGGATGCGGACACAGATACGCAGTATTTT. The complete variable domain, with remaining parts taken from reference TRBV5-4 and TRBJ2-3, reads ETGVTQSPTHLIKTRGQQVTLRCSSQSGHNTVSWYQQALGQGPQFIFQYYREEENGRGNFPPRFSGLQFPNYSSELNVNALELDDSALYLCASKDADTDTQYFGPGTRLTVL.

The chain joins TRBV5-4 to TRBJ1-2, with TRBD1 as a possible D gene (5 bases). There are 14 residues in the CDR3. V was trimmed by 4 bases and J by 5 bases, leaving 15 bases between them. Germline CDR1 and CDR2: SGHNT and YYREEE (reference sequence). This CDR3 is CASSPLVDSYGYTF. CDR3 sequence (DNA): TGTGCCAGCAGCCCACTGGTAGACAGTTATGGCTACACCTTC.

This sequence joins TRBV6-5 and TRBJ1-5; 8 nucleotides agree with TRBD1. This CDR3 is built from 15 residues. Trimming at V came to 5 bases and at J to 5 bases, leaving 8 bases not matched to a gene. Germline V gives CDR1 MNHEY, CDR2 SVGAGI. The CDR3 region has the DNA TGTGCCAGCAGTACAGGACAGGGAGTGCATCAGCCCCAGCATTTT. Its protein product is CASSTGQGVHQPQHF.

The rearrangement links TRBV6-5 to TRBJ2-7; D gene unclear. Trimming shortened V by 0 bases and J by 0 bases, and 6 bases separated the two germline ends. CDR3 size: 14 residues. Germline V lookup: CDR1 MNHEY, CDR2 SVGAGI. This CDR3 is CASSYSLSSYEQYF. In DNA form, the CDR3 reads TGTGCCAGCAGTTACTCGCTGAGCTCCTACGAGCAGTACTTC.

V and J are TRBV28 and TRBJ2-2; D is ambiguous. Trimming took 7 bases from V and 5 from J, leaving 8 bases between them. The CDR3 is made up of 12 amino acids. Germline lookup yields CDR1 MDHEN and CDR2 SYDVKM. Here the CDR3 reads CASTDETGELFF. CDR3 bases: TGTGCCAGCACCGATGAGACCGGGGAGCTGTTTTTT.

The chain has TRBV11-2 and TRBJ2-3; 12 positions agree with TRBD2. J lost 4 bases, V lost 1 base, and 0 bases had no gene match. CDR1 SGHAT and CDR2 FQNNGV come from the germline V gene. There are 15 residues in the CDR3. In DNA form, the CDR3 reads TGTGCCAGCAGCTTAGGACTAGCGGGAGCAGATACGCAGTATTTT. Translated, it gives CASSLGLAGADTQYF.

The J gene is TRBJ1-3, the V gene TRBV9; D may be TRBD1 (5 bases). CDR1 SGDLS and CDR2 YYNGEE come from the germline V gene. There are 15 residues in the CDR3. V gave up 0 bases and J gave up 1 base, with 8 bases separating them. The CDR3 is CASSVEPGSGNTIYF. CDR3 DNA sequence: TGTGCCAGCAGCGTAGAACCAGGGTCTGGAAACACCATATATTTT.

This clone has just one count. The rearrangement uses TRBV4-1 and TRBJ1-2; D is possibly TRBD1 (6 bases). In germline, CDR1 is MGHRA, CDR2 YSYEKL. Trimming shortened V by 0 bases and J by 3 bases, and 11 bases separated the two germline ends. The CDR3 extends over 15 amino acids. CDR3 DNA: TGCGCCAGCAGCCAAGAAACAGGGTGGTACTATGGCTACACCTTC. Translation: CASSQETGWYYGYTF.

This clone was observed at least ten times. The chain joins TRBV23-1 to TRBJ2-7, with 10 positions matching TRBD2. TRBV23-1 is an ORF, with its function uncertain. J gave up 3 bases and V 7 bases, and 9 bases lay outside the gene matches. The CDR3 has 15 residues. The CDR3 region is CASNPSGGGLYEQYF. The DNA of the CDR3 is TGCGCCAGCAACCCTAGCGGGGGAGGCCTCTACGAGCAGTACTTC.

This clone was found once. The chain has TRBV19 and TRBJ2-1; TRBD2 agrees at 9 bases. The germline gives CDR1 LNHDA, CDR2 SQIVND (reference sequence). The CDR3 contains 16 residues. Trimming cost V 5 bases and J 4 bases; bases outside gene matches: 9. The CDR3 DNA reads TGTGCCAGTAGTCCTCGGAGCGGGGGGCAGTACAATGAGCAGTTCTTC. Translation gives CASSPRSGGQYNEQFF.

The CDR3 DNA sequence: TGTGCCACCAGTAAAGCCGGTCAGGGATATGGCTACACCTTC. It is translated as CATSKAGQGYGYTF. This sequence joins TRBV24-1 and TRBJ1-2, with a weak D call TRBD1 (5 bases). CDR3 length equals 14 residues. Germline V gene lookup returns CDR1 KGHDR and CDR2 SFDVKD. Between the trimmed V and J ends, which lost 6 bases and 5 bases, there was a span of 15 bases.

CDR3 DNA: TGTGCCAGCAGCCCAACAGGATTTGAAGCTTTCTTT. This gives the protein CASSPTGFEAFF. This sequence joins TRBV7-2 and TRBJ1-1; D is perhaps TRBD1 (5 bases). This CDR3 is 12 amino acids long. Germline V gene sequence: CDR1 SGHTA, CDR2 FQGNSA. V was shortened by 5 bases and J by 7 bases, with 11 bases between the two germline ends.

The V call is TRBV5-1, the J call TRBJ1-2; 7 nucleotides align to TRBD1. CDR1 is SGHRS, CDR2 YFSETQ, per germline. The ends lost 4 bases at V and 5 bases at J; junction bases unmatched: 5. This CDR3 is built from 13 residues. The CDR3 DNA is TGCGCCAGCAGCCGGGACAGCCGATATGGCTACACCTTC. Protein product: CASSRDSRYGYTF.